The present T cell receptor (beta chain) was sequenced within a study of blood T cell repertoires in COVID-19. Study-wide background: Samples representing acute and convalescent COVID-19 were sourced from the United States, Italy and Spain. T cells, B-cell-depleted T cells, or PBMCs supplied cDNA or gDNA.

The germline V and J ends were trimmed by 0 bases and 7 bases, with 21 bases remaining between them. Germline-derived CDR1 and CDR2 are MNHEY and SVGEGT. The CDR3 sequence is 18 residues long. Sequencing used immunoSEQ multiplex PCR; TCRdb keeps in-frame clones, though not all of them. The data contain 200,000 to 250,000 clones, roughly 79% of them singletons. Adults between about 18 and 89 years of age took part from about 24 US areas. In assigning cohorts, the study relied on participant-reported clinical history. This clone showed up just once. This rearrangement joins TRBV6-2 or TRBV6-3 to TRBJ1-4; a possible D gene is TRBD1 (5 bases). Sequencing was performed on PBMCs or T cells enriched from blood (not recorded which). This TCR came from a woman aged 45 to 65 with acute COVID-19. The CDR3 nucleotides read TGTGCCAGCAGTTACTCGCCGTCGAAGACAGCCTCTTCTGAAAAACTGTTTTTT. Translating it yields CASSYSPSKTASSEKLFF.